Here is one TCR beta chain with its context. What it recognizes is unknown. Generated by immunoSEQ multiplex PCR, the TCRdb table keeps only in-frame clones and is missing some. The table includes approximately 1,500,000 clones, 95% to 97% detected once. The V gene lost 2 bases and the J gene lost 1 base, with 6 bases spanning the gap. CDR3 length: 13 residues. In germline, CDR1 is ENHRY, CDR2 SYGVKD. These data are taken from a study of shared clonotypes between healthy human individuals. Findings and limits, study-wide: Naive subsets, compared against memory subsets, generally had larger estimated richness values.

Material for sequencing was naive CD4+ T cells sorted from blood. The subset: CD45RA+ positively selected. The TCR was taken from a man aged 25 to 40 in good health. This chain connects TRBV10-3 to TRBJ2-7; D unclear. CDR3 coding DNA: TGTGCCATCAGTGAGGCAGCATCCTACGAGCAGTACTTC. Its protein is CAISEAASYEQYF.